Presented here are 30 T cell receptor beta chains from one specimen sequenced in a study of blood T cell repertoires in COVID-19 (TCRdb year 2020). The library was produced with the immunoSEQ multiplex PCR assay. Imported from immuneACCESS, the table was reduced by TCRdb to in-frame sequences with V and J called. These copies leave out some clones; in studies compared against another copy, an unresolved V gene accounts for under half, and the cause of the remainder is not known. The sample yields 250,000 to 300,000 clones; over 80% were counted once. About 1.2% of the sample lies in the top ten. The sequenced material came from PBMCs or T cells enriched from blood (not recorded which). The receptors derive from a human donor in a cohort exposed to, infected with or recovered from COVID-19 (not recorded which). The donor label of this sample is uncertain.

Regarding this clone: Other DNA sequences within the sample encode an identical CDR3. This sequence joins TRBV18 and TRBJ1-2, with a possible D match to TRBD1 (6 bases). The CDR3 spans 14 residues. CDR1 and CDR2 from the germline V gene are KGHSH and LQKENI. Trimming left V 1 base short and J 3 bases short, with 9 bases between. CDR3: CASSPRGGDYGYTF. CDR3 coding DNA: TGTGCCAGCTCACCACGGGGGGGCGACTATGGCTACACCTTC.

The V gene is TRBV7-9, the J gene TRBJ1-2, with D unresolved. The germline V and J ends were trimmed by 5 bases and 4 bases, with 8 bases remaining between them. In germline, CDR1 is SEHNR, CDR2 FQNEAQ (reference sequence). The CDR3 is 12 residues long. The CDR3: CASSTDSYGYTF. The CDR3 bases are TGTGCCAGCAGCACTGACTCCTATGGCTACACCTTC. The full variable domain, with the rest looked up from reference TRBV7-9 and TRBJ1-2, is DTGVSQNPRHKITKRGQNVTFRCDPISEHNRLYWYRQTLGQGPEFLTYFQNEAQLEKSRLLSDRFSAERPKGSFSTLEIQRTEQGDSAMYLCASSTDSYGYTFGSGTRLTVV.

This clone was counted only a few times. The rearrangement uses TRBV6-4 and TRBJ2-2, with 10 bases lining up with TRBD2. This CDR3 region has 14 residues. Unmatched junction bases numbered 2, after V lost 4 bases and J lost 6 bases. Germline CDR1 reads MRHNA; CDR2 reads SNTAGT. This chain's CDR3 is CASSASGGSGELFF. The CDR3 bases are TGTGCCAGCAGTGCTAGCGGGGGATCCGGGGAGCTGTTTTTT.

V is TRBV24-1 and J is TRBJ2-1; D is possibly TRBD2 (6 bases). V was shortened by 2 bases and J by 6 bases, with 22 bases between the two germline ends. The CDR3 extends over 18 amino acids. The germline gives CDR1 KGHDR, CDR2 SFDVKD. CDR3 in DNA: TGTGCCACCAGTGATTCCGGAGGGGCCGCCTCTACTAGCAATGAGCAGTTCTTC. This translates into CATSDSGGAASTSNEQFF.

The chain joins TRBV21-1 to TRBJ1-1; the table calls TRBD1, which could not be checked here. TRBV21-1 is an annotated pseudogene. The CDR3 runs 13 residues. The CDR3 sequence: CASSGQLNTEAFF. The CDR3 DNA reads TGTGCCAGCAGCGGGCAGTTGAACACTGAAGCTTTCTTT.

This clone was recorded only once. The chain employs TRBV25-1 and TRBJ1-2; D unclear. Germline V gene lookup returns CDR1 MGHDK and CDR2 SYGVNS. This CDR3 comprises 13 residues. V was pared by 5 bases and J by 1 base, with 8 bases between. The CDR3 nucleotides read TGTGCCAGCAGTACCGACATTAACTATGGCTACACCTTC. It is translated as CASSTDINYGYTF.

This clone turned up a few times. J is TRBJ2-3 and V is TRBV9, with TRBD2 as a possible D gene (7 bases). Germline assignment: CDR1 SGDLS and CDR2 YYNGEE. The CDR3 runs to 16 residues. With 3 bases removed from V and 2 bases from J, the gap between germline ends came to 16 bases. Here the CDR3 reads CASSDFRGAYTDTQYF. The CDR3 bases are TGTGCCAGCAGCGATTTCCGGGGGGCCTACACAGATACGCAGTATTTT.

V gene TRBV19 combines with J gene TRBJ1-2; D is uncertain. Germline loops: CDR1 LNHDA, CDR2 SQIVND (reference sequence). The germline V and J ends were trimmed by 0 bases and 3 bases, with 11 bases remaining between them. This CDR3 is built from 15 residues. The CDR3 nucleotides read TGTGCCAGTAGTATAGATATCAGGATCTACTATGGCTACACCTTC. It is translated as CASSIDIRIYYGYTF.

This chain joins TRBV27 and TRBJ1-6, with 11 bases identical to TRBD1. Trimming took 6 bases from V and 0 from J; bases not matched to a gene: 7. This CDR3 is built from 18 residues. Per germline, CDR1 MNHEY and CDR2 SMNVEV (reference sequence). The CDR3, as DNA: TGTGCCAGCAGGTCCGGGACAGGGGGGGACTCCTATAATTCACCCCTCCACTTT. Its translation is CASRSGTGGDSYNSPLHF.

The chain carries TRBV7-2 and TRBJ2-5; D not certain. Germline-derived CDR1 and CDR2 are SGHTA and FQGNSA. This CDR3 comprises 15 residues. The V and J ends lost 3 bases and 5 bases respectively, with 16 bases between them. The CDR3, as DNA: TGTGCCAGCAGCTTCAAGTCCGCCGGGTTGGAGACCCAGTACTTC. It codes for CASSFKSAGLETQYF. Based on the CDR3 plus reference TRBV7-2 and TRBJ2-5, the full variable domain is GAGVSQSPSNKVTEKGKDVELRCDPISGHTALYWYRQSLGQGLEFLIYFQGNSAPDKSGLPSDRFSAERTGGSVSTLTIQRTQQEDSAVYLCASSFKSAGLETQYFGPGTRLLVL.

The V and J genes are TRBV28 and TRBJ2-3; weak D call: TRBD2 (6 bases). Germline V lookup: CDR1 MDHEN, CDR2 SYDVKM. V lost 5 bases to trimming and J lost 8 bases, with 17 bases between them. The CDR3 consists of 14 residues. This CDR3 reads CASSLGGSRATQYF. CDR3 nucleotide sequence: TGTGCCAGCAGTCTCGGGGGAAGCCGAGCTACGCAGTATTTT.

The chain has TRBV3-1 (or the pseudogene TRBV3-2) and TRBJ1-6, with 7 bases identical to TRBD1. The V and J ends lost 4 bases and 9 bases, in that order; junction bases with no gene match: 3. This CDR3 has 13 amino acids. The germline V gene encodes CDR1 LGHDT and CDR2 YNNKEL (reference sequence). The CDR3 DNA reads TGTGCCAGCAGCCCACGGACAGGTTCACCCCTCCACTTT. Translated, it gives CASSPRTGSPLHF.

The V and J genes are TRBV6-5 and TRBJ2-1; the D gene is possibly TRBD2 (5 bases). This CDR3 has 14 amino acids. V lost 9 bases and J 0 bases, leaving 12 bases between the germline ends. Germline CDR1 reads MNHEY; CDR2 reads SVGAGI. The CDR3 is CASASGNSYNEQFF. Written as DNA, the CDR3 is TGTGCCAGTGCGAGCGGTAACTCCTACAATGAGCAGTTCTTC.

The chain uses TRBV27 and TRBJ1-6; a possible D gene is TRBD1 (5 bases). Germline loops: CDR1 MNHEY, CDR2 SMNVEV (reference sequence). CDR3 length: 14 amino acids. The ends were cut back, 2 bases at V and 6 bases at J, with 8 bases in the middle. DNA for the CDR3: TGTGCCAGCAGTTTAACAGGTGCTAATTCACCCCTCCACTTT. It specifies CASSLTGANSPLHF.

The genes are TRBV4-2 and TRBJ1-1, with 7 bases fitting TRBD1. V was pared by 0 bases and J by 3 bases, with 4 bases of the junction left unmatched. Per germline, CDR1 LGHNA and CDR2 YNFKEQ. This CDR3 has 15 amino acids. The chain's CDR3 is CASSQDRGVDTEAFF. The DNA for the CDR3 is TGTGCCAGCAGCCAAGACAGGGGGGTAGACACTGAAGCTTTCTTT.

The rearrangement links TRBV19 to TRBJ1-5, with D tentatively TRBD1 (5 bases). Germline values: CDR1 LNHDA, CDR2 SQIVND (reference sequence). The CDR3 covers 13 residues. V lost 7 bases, J lost 3 bases, and 10 bases lay in between. Written as DNA, the CDR3 is TGTGCCAGTATGAAACAGGCCAATCAGCCCCAGCATTTT. It specifies CASMKQANQPQHF.

V gene TRBV18 combines with J gene TRBJ1-5, with TRBD1 as a possible D gene (5 bases). This CDR3 contains 15 residues. The V gene lost 3 bases and the J gene lost 2 bases, with 11 bases spanning the gap. Germline CDR1 reads KGHSH; CDR2 reads LQKENI. For the CDR3, the DNA is TGTGCCAGCTCACCCCAGGGTGGCGGCAATCAGCCCCAGCATTTT. Protein sequence: CASSPQGGGNQPQHF.

The V call is TRBV5-1, the J call TRBJ1-1; tentative D call: TRBD1 (5 bases). V lost 7 bases to trimming and J lost 4 bases, with 17 bases between them. This CDR3 has 14 residues. The germline V gene encodes CDR1 SGHRS and CDR2 YFSETQ. The CDR3 sequence: CASDPGVEGTEAFF. Here the CDR3 DNA reads TGCGCCAGCGATCCGGGGGTGGAGGGCACTGAAGCTTTCTTT. Full variable domain (outside the CDR3, taken from reference TRBV5-1 and TRBJ1-1): KAGVTQTPRYLIKTRGQQVTLSCSPISGHRSVSWYQQTPGQGLQFLFEYFSETQRNKGNFPGRFSGRQFSNSRSEMNVSTLELGDSALYLCASDPGVEGTEAFFGQGTRLTVV.

The CDR3 loop reads CASTRTGGDEKLFF. In nucleotides, the CDR3 is TGTGCCAGTACCCGCACAGGGGGCGATGAAAAACTGTTTTTT. V and J are TRBV19 and TRBJ1-4; 9 nucleotides line up with TRBD1. With V trimmed by 7 bases and J by 6 bases, 6 bases remained unmatched. This CDR3 comprises 14 residues. The germline CDR1 and CDR2 sequences are LNHDA and SQIVND (reference sequence). The full variable domain, completed using reference TRBV19 and TRBJ1-4, is DGGITQSPKYLFRKEGQNVTLSCEQNLNHDAMYWYRQDPGQGLRLIYYSQIVNDFQKGDIAEGYSVSREKKESFPLTVTSAQKNPTAFYLCASTRTGGDEKLFFGSGTQLSVL.

This clone is a singleton in its sample. V usage is TRBV19 and J usage is TRBJ2-3; 10 nucleotides align to TRBD2. The CDR3 loop spans 15 amino acids. V shed 4 bases and J 3 bases; nucleotides not matched to a gene: 4. Germline V gives CDR1 LNHDA, CDR2 SQIVND (reference sequence). The CDR3 region is CASSKVLAGTDTQYF. As DNA, the CDR3 is TGTGCCAGTAGTAAAGTACTAGCGGGGACAGATACGCAGTATTTT.

V gene TRBV11-3 combines with J gene TRBJ2-1; 13 bases align to TRBD2. CDR3 length: 16 amino acids. Germline V gene sequence: CDR1 SGHNT, CDR2 YENEEA. The ends lost 5 bases at V and 10 bases at J; junction bases unmatched: 11. The CDR3 nucleotides read TGTGCCAGCAGCAGTAACCCGGGACTAGCGGGGTCGGAGCAGTTCTTC. It yields the protein CASSSNPGLAGSEQFF.

The chain recombines TRBV7-8 with TRBJ1-3; 9 positions agree with TRBD1. The CDR3 length is 18 residues. V shed 1 base and J 2 bases; nucleotides not matched to a gene: 9. Germline lookup yields CDR1 SGHVS and CDR2 FQNEAQ. CDR3 amino acids: CASSLEPLTGGTGNTIYF. CDR3 nucleotides: TGTGCCAGCAGCTTAGAGCCTCTGACAGGGGGGACTGGAAACACCATATATTTT.

The chain couples TRBV29-1 to TRBJ2-5, with D perhaps matching TRBD1 (5 bases). This CDR3 is 12 amino acids long. V was cut by 4 bases and J by 4 bases, with 10 bases left in between. Germline CDR1 reads SQVTM; CDR2 reads ANQGSEA. CDR3: CSVGQRGETQYF. DNA of the CDR3: TGCAGCGTTGGGCAAAGGGGAGAGACCCAGTACTTC.

The chain is built from TRBV30 and TRBJ1-1; TRBD1 matches at 9 bases. The junction had 4 bases not matched to a gene; V was cut back by 5 bases and J by 0 bases. The CDR3 consists of 14 residues. From germline, CDR1 is GTSNPN and CDR2 SVGIG (reference sequence). The CDR3 loop is CAWDRGSMNTEAFF. As DNA, the CDR3 is TGTGCCTGGGACAGGGGGTCCATGAACACTGAAGCTTTCTTT. Variable domain in full (rest from reference TRBV30 and TRBJ1-1): SQTIHQWPATLVQPVGSPLSLECTVEGTSNPNLYWYRQAAGRGLQLLFYSVGIGQISSEVPQNLSASRPQDRQFILSSKKLLLSDSGFYLCAWDRGSMNTEAFFGQGTRLTVV.

The V gene is TRBV4-3, the J gene TRBJ1-3; D is possibly TRBD1 (6 bases). This CDR3 comprises 14 residues. Germline V CDR1 and CDR2: LGHNA, YSLEER. V lost 3 bases and J 5 bases, leaving 11 bases between the germline ends. CDR3 residues: CASSQQDSRNTIYF. For the CDR3, the DNA is TGCGCCAGCAGCCAGCAGGACAGCAGAAACACCATATATTTT.

This chain links TRBV4-2 with TRBJ2-1; weak D call: TRBD2 (5 bases). Germline V gives CDR1 LGHNA, CDR2 YNFKEQ. This CDR3 has 13 residues. Deletions cut 5 bases from V and 7 bases from J, with 12 bases between. The CDR3 spells CASSDGLRNEQFF. In DNA form, the CDR3 reads TGTGCCAGCAGCGATGGACTCCGAAATGAGCAGTTCTTC.

The CDR3 bases are TGTGCCTGCGATCCGGGACAGGGCTACGAGCAGTACTTC. Protein product: CACDPGQGYEQYF. The chain joins TRBV30 to TRBJ2-7; 9 bases are a match to TRBD1. The length of the CDR3 is 13 residues. With 6 bases clipped from V and 3 bases from J, the junction kept 6 bases outside the gene matches. The germline gives CDR1 GTSNPN, CDR2 SVGIG (reference sequence).

The chain links TRBV5-1 to TRBJ2-2, with D uncertain. The CDR3 runs 13 residues. Germline V gene sequence: CDR1 SGHRS, CDR2 YFSETQ. The V end was cut by 0 bases, the J end by 4 bases, with 4 bases between. This CDR3 reads CASSLGLTGELFF. The CDR3 nucleotides read TGCGCCAGCAGCTTGGGGCTCACCGGGGAGCTGTTTTTT.

The sample holds one count of this clone. The J gene is TRBJ1-2, the V gene TRBV5-6; tentative D call: TRBD1 (6 bases). The CDR3 has 16 residues. Germline CDR1 reads SGHDT; CDR2 reads YYEEEE. Trimming cost V 3 bases and J 6 bases, with 21 bases left between them. In DNA form, the CDR3 reads TGTGCCAGCAGCTATAGCACAGGGTTCTCAGGAAATGGCTACACCTTC. Translating it yields CASSYSTGFSGNGYTF.

The CDR3 protein is CAISEPTPLRGLTYEQYF. CDR3 DNA sequence: TGTGCCATCAGTGAGCCGACCCCCCTCAGGGGACTAACCTACGAGCAGTACTTC. The chain has TRBV10-3 and TRBJ2-7; TRBD2 is a possible D gene (7 bases). CDR1 and CDR2 (germline): ENHRY, SYGVKD. V lost 2 bases, J lost 2 bases, and 22 bases lay in between. CDR3 length: 18 amino acids.